The present entry profiles one TCR beta chain with its context. Measured with immunoSEQ multiplex PCR; TCRdb has only the in-frame clones, and not every one. The sample consists of approximately 300,000 clones, about nine tenths of them appearing once. The CDR3 covers 14 residues. V lost 1 base to trimming and J lost 2 bases; unmatched junction nucleotides: 2. Germline CDR1 SGHTA, CDR2 FQGNSA. The data belong to a study of blood T cell repertoires in COVID-19. The sequenced material came from peripheral blood. The sequence derives from a woman in her thirties with COVID-19, enrolled during active disease. The rearrangement uses TRBV7-2 and TRBJ2-7; 7 nucleotides align to TRBD2. CDR3 region: CASSLGGSTYEQYF. The CDR3 DNA reads as TGTGCCAGCAGCTTAGGCGGGAGCACCTACGAGCAGTACTTC.